The clone carrying this T cell receptor (beta chain) was picked up a small number of times. Its antigen is not known. The record originates from a study of OX40 agonist ivuxolimab in advanced cancers. Across the study: The group had a mean age of roughly 56 years, ranged from roughly 20 to 79, and was 80% to 85% male.

Study observations and caveats: The average count of expanded clones was higher among CD8+ T cells than among CD4+.

The table came from immunoSEQ multiplex PCR; TCRdb's copy has only in-frame clones and leaves some out. The table has fewer than 95,000 clones, 80% to 95% seen once. Unmatched junction bases numbered 6, after V lost 0 bases and J lost 5 bases. Germline V gives CDR1 SGHNT, CDR2 YYREEE (reference sequence). The CDR3 is 15 amino acids. The sequence was obtained from an adult with an advanced solid tumor such as melanoma, head and neck, liver or kidney cancer. This rearrangement joins TRBV5-4 to TRBJ2-5; the match to TRBD2 covers 8 bases. This specimen was CD4+ or CD8+ T cells sorted from blood, taken in a trial of the OX40 agonist ivuxolimab. DNA of the CDR3: TGTGCCAGCAGCTTGGCCGGGACTAGGCGGGAGACCCAGTACTTC. Translation: CASSLAGTRRETQYF. Drawing the rest from reference TRBV5-4 and TRBJ2-5, the complete variable domain is ETGVTQSPTHLIKTRGQQVTLRCSSQSGHNTVSWYQQALGQGPQFIFQYYREEENGRGNFPPRFSGLQFPNYSSELNVNALELDDSALYLCASSLAGTRRETQYFGPGTRLLVL.